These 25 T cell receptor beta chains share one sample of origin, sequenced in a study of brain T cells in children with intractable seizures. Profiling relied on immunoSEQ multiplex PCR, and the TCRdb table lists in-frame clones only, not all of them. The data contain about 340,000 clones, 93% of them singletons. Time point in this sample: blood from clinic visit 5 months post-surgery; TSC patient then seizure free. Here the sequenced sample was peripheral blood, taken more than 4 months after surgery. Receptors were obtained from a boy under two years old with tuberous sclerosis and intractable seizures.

The CDR3 region has the DNA TGTGCCAGCAGCTTAGGCCCGGGACGGACATCCGGCAATGAGCAGTTCTTC. It translates to CASSLGPGRTSGNEQFF. The rearrangement joins TRBV7-6 to TRBJ2-1; D assignment may be TRBD1 or TRBD2 (5 bases each). This CDR3 comprises 17 residues. The germline V gene encodes CDR1 SGHVS and CDR2 FNYEAQ. Trimming cost V 1 base and J 6 bases, with 19 bases left between them.

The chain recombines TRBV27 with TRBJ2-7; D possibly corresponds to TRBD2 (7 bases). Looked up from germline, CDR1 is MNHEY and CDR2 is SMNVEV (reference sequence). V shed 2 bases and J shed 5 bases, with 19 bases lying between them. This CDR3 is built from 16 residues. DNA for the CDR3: TGTGCCAGCAGTTTACTTGGCGGGGGCCCTACGAACGAGCAGTACTTC. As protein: CASSLLGGGPTNEQYF.

CDR3 amino acids: CASSSEGPYNEQFF. The DNA for the CDR3 is TGTGCCAGCAGCTCGGAGGGGCCCTACAATGAGCAGTTCTTC. The chain has TRBV11-2 and TRBJ2-1, with D tentatively TRBD2 (6 bases). Germline values: CDR1 SGHAT, CDR2 FQNNGV. The CDR3 covers 14 residues. V was trimmed by 4 bases and J by 2 bases, leaving 9 bases between them.

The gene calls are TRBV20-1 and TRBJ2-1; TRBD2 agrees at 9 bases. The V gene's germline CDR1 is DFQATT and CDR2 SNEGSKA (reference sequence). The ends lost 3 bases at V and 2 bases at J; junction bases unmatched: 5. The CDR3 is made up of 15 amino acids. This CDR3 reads CSASSGTSPYNEQFF. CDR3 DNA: TGCAGTGCTAGTTCCGGGACTAGCCCCTACAATGAGCAGTTCTTC.

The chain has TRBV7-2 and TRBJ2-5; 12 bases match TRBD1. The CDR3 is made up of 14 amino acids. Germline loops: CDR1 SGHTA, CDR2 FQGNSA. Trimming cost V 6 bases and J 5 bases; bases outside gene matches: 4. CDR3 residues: CASSWDRGRETQYF. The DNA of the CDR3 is TGTGCCAGCAGTTGGGACAGGGGGCGTGAGACCCAGTACTTC.

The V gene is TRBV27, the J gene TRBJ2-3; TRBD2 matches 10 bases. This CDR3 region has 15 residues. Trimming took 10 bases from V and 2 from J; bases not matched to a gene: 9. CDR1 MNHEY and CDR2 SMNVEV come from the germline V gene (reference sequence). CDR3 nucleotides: TGTGCCACTTCGACCGGACTAGCGGACACAGATACGCAGTATTTT. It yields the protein CATSTGLADTDTQYF.

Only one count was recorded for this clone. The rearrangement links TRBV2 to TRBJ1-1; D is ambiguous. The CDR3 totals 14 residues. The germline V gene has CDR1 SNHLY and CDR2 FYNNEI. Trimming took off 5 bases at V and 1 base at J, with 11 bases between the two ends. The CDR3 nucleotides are TGTGCCAGCAGTAACTCTCAGTCGAACACTGAAGCTTTCTTT. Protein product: CASSNSQSNTEAFF.

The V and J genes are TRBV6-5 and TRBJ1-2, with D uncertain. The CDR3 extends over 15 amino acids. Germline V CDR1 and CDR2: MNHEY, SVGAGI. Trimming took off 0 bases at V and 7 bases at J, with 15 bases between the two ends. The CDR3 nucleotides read TGTGCCAGCAGTTACTCGACGAATGCCTTTAGTGGCTACACCTTC. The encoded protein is CASSYSTNAFSGYTF.

The CDR3 is CATSDLTSGTDTQYF. Written as DNA, the CDR3 is TGTGCCACCAGTGATTTGACTAGCGGCACAGATACGCAGTATTTT. This rearrangement joins TRBV24-1 to TRBJ2-3; TRBD2 agrees at 7 bases. The ends lost 0 bases at V and 1 base at J; junction bases unmatched: 0. The CDR3 is 15 amino acids. Germline V CDR1 and CDR2: KGHDR, SFDVKD.

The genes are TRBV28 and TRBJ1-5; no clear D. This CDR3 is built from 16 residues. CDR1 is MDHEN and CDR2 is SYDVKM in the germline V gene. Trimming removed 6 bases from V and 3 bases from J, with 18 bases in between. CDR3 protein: CASSPLAVRSNQPQHF. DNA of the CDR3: TGTGCCAGCAGCCCGCTGGCAGTGAGGTCCAATCAGCCCCAGCATTTT.

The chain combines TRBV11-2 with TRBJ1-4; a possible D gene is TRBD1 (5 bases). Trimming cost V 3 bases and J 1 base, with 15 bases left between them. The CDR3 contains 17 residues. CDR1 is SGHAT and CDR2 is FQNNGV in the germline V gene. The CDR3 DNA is TGTGCCAGCAGCTTTAGGGGCCTGGTCGGAACTAATGAAAAACTGTTTTTT. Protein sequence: CASSFRGLVGTNEKLFF.

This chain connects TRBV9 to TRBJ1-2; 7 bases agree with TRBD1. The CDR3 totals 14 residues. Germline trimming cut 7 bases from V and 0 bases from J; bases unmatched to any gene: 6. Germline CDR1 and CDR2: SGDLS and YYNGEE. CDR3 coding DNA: TGTGCCAGCGGGCCGACAGGGACTAACTATGGCTACACCTTC. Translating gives CASGPTGTNYGYTF. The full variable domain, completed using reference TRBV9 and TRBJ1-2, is DSGVTQTPKHLITATGQRVTLRCSPRSGDLSVYWYQQSLDQGLQFLIQYYNGEERAKGNILERFSAQQFPDLHSELNLSSLELGDSALYFCASGPTGTNYGYTFGSGTRLTVV.

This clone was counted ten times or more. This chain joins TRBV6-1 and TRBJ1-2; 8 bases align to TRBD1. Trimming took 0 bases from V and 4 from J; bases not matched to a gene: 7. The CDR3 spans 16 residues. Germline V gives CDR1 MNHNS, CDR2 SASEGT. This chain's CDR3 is CASSEARAGGSYGYTF. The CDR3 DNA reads TGTGCCAGCAGTGAAGCGAGGGCAGGGGGCAGCTATGGCTACACCTTC.

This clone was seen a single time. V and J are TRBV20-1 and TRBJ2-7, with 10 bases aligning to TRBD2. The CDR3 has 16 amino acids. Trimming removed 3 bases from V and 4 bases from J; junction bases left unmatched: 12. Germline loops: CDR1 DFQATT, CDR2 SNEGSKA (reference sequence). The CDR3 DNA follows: TGCAGTGCTAGTTGGTCCGCTAGCGGGAGCTTGTACGAGCAGTACTTC. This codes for CSASWSASGSLYEQYF.

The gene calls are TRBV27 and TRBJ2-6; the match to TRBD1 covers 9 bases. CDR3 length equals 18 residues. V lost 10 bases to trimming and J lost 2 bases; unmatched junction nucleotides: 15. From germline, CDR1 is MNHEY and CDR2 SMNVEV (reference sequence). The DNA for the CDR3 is TGTGCCACCCAAGGATCGGGACAGGGCCGTACTGGGGCCAACGTCCTGACTTTC. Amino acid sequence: CATQGSGQGRTGANVLTF.

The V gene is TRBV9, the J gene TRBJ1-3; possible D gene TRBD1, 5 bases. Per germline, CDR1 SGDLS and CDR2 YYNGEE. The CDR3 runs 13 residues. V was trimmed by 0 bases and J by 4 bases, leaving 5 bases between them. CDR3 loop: CASSVAGGNTIYF. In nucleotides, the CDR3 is TGTGCCAGCAGCGTAGCAGGGGGAAACACCATATATTTT.

The CDR3 region has the DNA TGTGCCAGCAGCGGGACAGGGAATTCACCCCTCCACTTT. It translates to CASSGTGNSPLHF. The chain is built from TRBV2 and TRBJ1-6; 9 bases match TRBD1. The CDR3 is 13 amino acids. V was clipped by 6 bases and J by 7 bases; unmatched bases: 1. Germline loops: CDR1 SNHLY, CDR2 FYNNEI.

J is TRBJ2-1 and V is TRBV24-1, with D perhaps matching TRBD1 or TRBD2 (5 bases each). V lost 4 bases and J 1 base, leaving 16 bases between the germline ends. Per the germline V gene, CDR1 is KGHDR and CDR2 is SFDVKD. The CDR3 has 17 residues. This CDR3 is CATSEAFLGVSYNEQFF. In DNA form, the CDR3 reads TGTGCCACCAGTGAGGCCTTTCTGGGGGTGTCCTACAATGAGCAGTTCTTC.

The CDR3, as DNA: TGTGCCAGCAGCTTGGGGGACGCATACGAGCAGTACTTC. It specifies CASSLGDAYEQYF. The chain carries TRBV5-4 and TRBJ2-7; D possibly matches TRBD1 or TRBD2 (5 bases each). The CDR3 is 13 amino acids. In germline, CDR1 is SGHNT, CDR2 YYREEE (reference sequence). Trimming pared 0 bases from V and 4 bases from J, leaving 8 bases between. Filled out from reference TRBV5-4 and TRBJ2-7, the complete variable domain reads ETGVTQSPTHLIKTRGQQVTLRCSSQSGHNTVSWYQQALGQGPQFIFQYYREEENGRGNFPPRFSGLQFPNYSSELNVNALELDDSALYLCASSLGDAYEQYFGPGTRLTVT.

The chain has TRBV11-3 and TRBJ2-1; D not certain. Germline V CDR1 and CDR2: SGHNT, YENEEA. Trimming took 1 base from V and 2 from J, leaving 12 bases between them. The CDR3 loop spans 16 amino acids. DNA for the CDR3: TGTGCCAGCAGCTTAGGAGCCTCGAGCACCTACAATGAGCAGTTCTTC. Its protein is CASSLGASSTYNEQFF.

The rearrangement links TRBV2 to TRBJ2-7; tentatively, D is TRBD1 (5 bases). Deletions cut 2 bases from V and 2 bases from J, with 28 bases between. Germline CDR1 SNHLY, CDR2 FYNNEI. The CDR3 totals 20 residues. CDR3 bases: TGTGCCAGCAGTGAAAACTTACAAGGGGCCGATTCTCGGAGCCCCTACGAGCAGTACTTC. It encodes CASSENLQGADSRSPYEQYF.

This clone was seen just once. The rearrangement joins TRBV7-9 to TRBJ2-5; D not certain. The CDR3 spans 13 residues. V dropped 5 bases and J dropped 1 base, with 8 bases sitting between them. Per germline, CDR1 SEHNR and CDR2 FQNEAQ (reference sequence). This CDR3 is CASSPSPQETQYF. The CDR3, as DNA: TGTGCCAGCAGCCCATCACCCCAAGAGACCCAGTACTTC.

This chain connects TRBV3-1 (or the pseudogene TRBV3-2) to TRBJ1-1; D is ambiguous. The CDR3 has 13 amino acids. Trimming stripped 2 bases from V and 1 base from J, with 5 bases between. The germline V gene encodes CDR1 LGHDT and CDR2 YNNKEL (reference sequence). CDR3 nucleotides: TGTGCCAGCAGCCAAATGCAGAACACTGAAGCTTTCTTT. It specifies CASSQMQNTEAFF.

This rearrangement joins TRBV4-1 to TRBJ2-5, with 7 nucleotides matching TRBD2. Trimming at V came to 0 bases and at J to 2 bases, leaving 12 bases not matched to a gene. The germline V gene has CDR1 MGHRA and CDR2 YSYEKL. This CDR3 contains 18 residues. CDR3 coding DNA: TGCGCCAGCAGCCAAGAAGGAGTTAATGCGCGGGGGCAAGAGACCCAGTACTTC. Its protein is CASSQEGVNARGQETQYF.

The CDR3: CASSLVRLAHEQYF. As DNA, the CDR3 is TGTGCCAGCAGCTTAGTGCGACTAGCCCACGAGCAGTACTTC. J is TRBJ2-7 and V is TRBV7-2; 7 positions agree with TRBD2. CDR1 and CDR2 from the germline V gene are SGHTA and FQGNSA. The J segment lost 5 bases and the V segment lost 1 base, leaving 5 bases of the junction unmatched. The CDR3 length is 14 residues.